These 2 T cell receptor beta chains were all obtained from the same sample, sequenced in a study of blood T cell repertoires in COVID-19. Profiling relied on immunoSEQ multiplex PCR, and the TCRdb table lists in-frame clones only, not all of them. This repertoire shows about 190,000 clones, 84% found once; its top ten account for 3.2%. The source material was PBMCs or T cells enriched from blood (not recorded which). Every receptor here comes from a woman in her thirties who had been exposed to COVID-19.

This clone was seen just once. The chain employs TRBV29-1 and TRBJ2-3; tentatively, D is TRBD1 (6 bases). The V gene lost 7 bases and the J gene lost 3 bases, with 14 bases spanning the gap. Per germline, CDR1 SQVTM and CDR2 ANQGSEA. The CDR3 is 13 amino acids. CDR3 nucleotide sequence: TGCAGCGAGCTGGACAGTTCAACAGATACGCAGTATTTT. It is translated as CSELDSSTDTQYF.

CDR3 residues: CASSVAGGYGYTF. CDR3 DNA sequence: TGTGCCAGCAGCGTAGCAGGGGGCTATGGCTACACCTTC. The chain combines TRBV9 with TRBJ1-2; TRBD1 matches at 7 bases. Germline V gene data show CDR1 as SGDLS and CDR2 as YYNGEE. V lost 0 bases, J lost 4 bases, and 0 bases stayed unmatched. The CDR3 sequence is 13 residues long.